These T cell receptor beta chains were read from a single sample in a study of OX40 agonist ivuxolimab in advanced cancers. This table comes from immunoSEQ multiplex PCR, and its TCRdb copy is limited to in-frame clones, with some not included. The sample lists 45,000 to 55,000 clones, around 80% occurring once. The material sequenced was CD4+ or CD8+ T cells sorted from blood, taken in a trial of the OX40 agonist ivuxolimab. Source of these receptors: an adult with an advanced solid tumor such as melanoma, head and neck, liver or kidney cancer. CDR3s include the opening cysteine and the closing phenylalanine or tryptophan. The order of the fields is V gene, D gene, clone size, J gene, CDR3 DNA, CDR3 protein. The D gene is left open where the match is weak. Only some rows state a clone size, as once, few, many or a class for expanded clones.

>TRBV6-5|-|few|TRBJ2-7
TGTGCCAGCAGTTACTCGCATACTAGCTCCTACGAGCAGTACTTC
CASSYSHTSSYEQYF
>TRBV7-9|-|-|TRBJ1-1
TGTGCCAGCAGCTTAAACGGGAACACTGAAGCTTTCTTT
CASSLNGNTEAFF
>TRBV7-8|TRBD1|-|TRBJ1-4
TGTGCCAGCAGCTCGACGGACAGGCCGGAGGAAAAACTGTTTTTT
CASSSTDRPEEKLFF
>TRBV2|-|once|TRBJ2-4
TGTGCCAGCAAGAAAACATCCGGGGGCCAGTACTTC
CASKKTSGGQYF
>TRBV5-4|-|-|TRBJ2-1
TGTGCCAGCAGCGACTATCGTACCTACAATGAGCAGTTCTTC
CASSDYRTYNEQFF
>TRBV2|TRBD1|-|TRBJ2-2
TGTGCCAGCAGTACACAGGGGGCGAACACCGGGGAGCTGTTTTTT
CASSTQGANTGELFF
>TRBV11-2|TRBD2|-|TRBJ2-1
TGTGCCAGCAGCTTGGGGTCAGCGGGAGGGCCTTACAATGAGCAGTTCTTC
CASSLGSAGGPYNEQFF
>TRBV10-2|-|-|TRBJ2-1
TGCGCCAGCAGTGAGTCAAGGGCTTTTTGGGGCAATGAGCAGTTCTTC
CASSESRAFWGNEQFF
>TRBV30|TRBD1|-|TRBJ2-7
TGTGCCTGGAGTGGCCGGACAGGGATCAACGAGCAGTACTTC
CAWSGRTGINEQYF
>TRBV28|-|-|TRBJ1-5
TGTGCCAGCAGTTTGATGGGGCCCCCACTGCGTCAGCCCCAGCATTTT
CASSLMGPPLRQPQHF
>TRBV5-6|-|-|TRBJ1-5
TGTGCCAGCAGCTTCATGGGTCGGCGGGCTCAGCCCCAGCATTTT
CASSFMGRRAQPQHF
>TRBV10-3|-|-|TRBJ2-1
TGTGCCATCAGTGGAACGGGCAATGAGCAGTTCTTC
CAISGTGNEQFF
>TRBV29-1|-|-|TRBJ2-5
TGCAGCGCTACGCCCGCCAGGCCAGAGACCCAGTACTTC
CSATPARPETQYF
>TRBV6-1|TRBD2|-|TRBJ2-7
TGTGCCAGCAGTTCCCGGACTAGCGGTTCCTACGAGCAGTACTTC
CASSSRTSGSYEQYF
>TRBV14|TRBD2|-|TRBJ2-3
TGTGCCAGCAGCGGGAAGAGGCTAGCGGGAAACACAGATACGCAGTATTTT
CASSGKRLAGNTDTQYF
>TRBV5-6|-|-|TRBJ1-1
TGTGCCAGCAGCTGGATGACAGCCAACACTGAAGCTTTCTTT
CASSWMTANTEAFF
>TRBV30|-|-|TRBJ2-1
TGTGCCTGGAACCCAGTGGATAGCGACTCCTACAATGAGCAGTTCTTC
CAWNPVDSDSYNEQFF
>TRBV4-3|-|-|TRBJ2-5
TGCGCCAGCAGCCAAGATAGGGACTTTCAAGAGACCCAGTACTTC
CASSQDRDFQETQYF
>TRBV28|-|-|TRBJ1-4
TGTGCCAGCAGTTTTGCAGGAGGTAGGAGGACTGAAAAACTGTTTTTT
CASSFAGGRRTEKLFF
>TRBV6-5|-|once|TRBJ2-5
TGTGCCAGCAGTTTTGACTCCAGTCGGACCCAGTACTTC
CASSFDSSRTQYF
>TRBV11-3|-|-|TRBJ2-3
TGTGCCAGCAGCTTAGGGCCCCCCGGGGGTACGCAGTATTTT
CASSLGPPGGTQYF
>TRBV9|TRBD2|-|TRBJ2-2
TGTGCCAGCAGCGTAGCGGCTAGCGGGAGCCGGAGCGGGGAGCTGTTTTTT
CASSVAASGSRSGELFF
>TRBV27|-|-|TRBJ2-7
TGTGCCAGCAGGGGTGGTCTCTTATCCTACGAGCAGTACTTC
CASRGGLLSYEQYF
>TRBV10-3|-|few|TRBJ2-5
TGTGCCATCAGTGAAAACGTCGGGGGTTCGGCTCAAGAGACCCAGTACTTC
CAISENVGGSAQETQYF
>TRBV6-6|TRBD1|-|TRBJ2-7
TGTGCCAGCAGTGGCCGGGACAGGGGCACATACGAGCAGTACTTC
CASSGRDRGTYEQYF
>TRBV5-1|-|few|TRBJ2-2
TGCGCCAGCAGCTCAAGAAACACCGGGGAGCTGTTTTTT
CASSSRNTGELFF
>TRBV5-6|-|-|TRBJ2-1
-
CASSLAVAIGSLFF
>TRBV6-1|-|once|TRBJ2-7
TGTGCCAGCAGCGTTACAGGGATTGAGCAGTACTTC
CASSVTGIEQYF
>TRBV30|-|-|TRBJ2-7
TGTGCCTGGACCACAGGGGAGGGGAGCTACGAGCAGTACTTC
CAWTTGEGSYEQYF
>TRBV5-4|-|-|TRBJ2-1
TGTGCCAGCAGCCCGATGACCCGCTCGGAATCCTACAATGAGCAGTTCTTC
CASSPMTRSESYNEQFF
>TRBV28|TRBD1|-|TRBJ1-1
TGTGCCAGCGGACTCAGGGGGACTGAAGCTTTCTTT
CASGLRGTEAFF
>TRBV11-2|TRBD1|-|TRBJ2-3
TGTGCCAGCAGCCCCGACACAGGGGTATGGGGCACAGATACGCAGTATTTT
CASSPDTGVWGTDTQYF
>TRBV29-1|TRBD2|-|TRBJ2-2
TGCAGCGTTGGGACTAGCGGGAGGGTAAACACCGGGGAGCTGTTTTTT
CSVGTSGRVNTGELFF
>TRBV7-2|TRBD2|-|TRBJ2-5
TGTGCCAGCAGCTTAGCCCCTGAGGGCGGGAGGAAGACCCAGTACTTC
CASSLAPEGGRKTQYF
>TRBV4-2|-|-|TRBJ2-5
TGTGCCAGCAGCCCACAAACAGGGTTCCAAGAGACCCAGTACTTC
CASSPQTGFQETQYF
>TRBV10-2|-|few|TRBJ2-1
TGCGCCAGCAGTAAAGGGGGGAGGGCGGGTGAGCAGTTCTTC
CASSKGGRAGEQFF
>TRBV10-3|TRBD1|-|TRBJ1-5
TGTGCCATCAGTGATAGACAGGGGAGAGGCAATCAGCCCCAGCATTTT
CAISDRQGRGNQPQHF
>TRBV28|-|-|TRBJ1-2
TGTGCCAGCAGTCCTGGTAATCTGGGATCTAACTATGGCTACACCTTC
CASSPGNLGSNYGYTF
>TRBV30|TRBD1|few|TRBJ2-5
TGTGCCTGGAGAGGCAGGGGGCAGGTGGAGACCCAGTACTTC
CAWRGRGQVETQYF
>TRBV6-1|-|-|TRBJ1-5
TGTGCCAGCAGTGAACGCGGGGCTCAGCCCCAGCATTTT
CASSERGAQPQHF
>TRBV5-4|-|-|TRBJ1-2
TGTGCCAGCAGCCAGGACAGCTATGGCTACACCTTC
CASSQDSYGYTF
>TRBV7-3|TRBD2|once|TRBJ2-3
TGTGCCAGCGGGAGGGGACTCAGCACAGATACGCAGTATTTT
CASGRGLSTDTQYF